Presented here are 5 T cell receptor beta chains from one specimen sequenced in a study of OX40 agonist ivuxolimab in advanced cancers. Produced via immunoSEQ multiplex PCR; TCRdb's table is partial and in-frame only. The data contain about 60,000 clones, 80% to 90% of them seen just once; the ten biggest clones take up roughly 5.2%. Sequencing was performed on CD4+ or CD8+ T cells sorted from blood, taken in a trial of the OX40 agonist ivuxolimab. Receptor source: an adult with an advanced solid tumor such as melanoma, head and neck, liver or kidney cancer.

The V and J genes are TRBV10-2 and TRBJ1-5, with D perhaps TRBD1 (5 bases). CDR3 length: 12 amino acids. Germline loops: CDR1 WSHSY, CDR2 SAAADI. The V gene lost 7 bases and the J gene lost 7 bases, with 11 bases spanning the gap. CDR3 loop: CASILGGQPQHF. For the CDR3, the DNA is TGCGCCAGCATTCTTGGGGGACAGCCCCAGCATTTT.

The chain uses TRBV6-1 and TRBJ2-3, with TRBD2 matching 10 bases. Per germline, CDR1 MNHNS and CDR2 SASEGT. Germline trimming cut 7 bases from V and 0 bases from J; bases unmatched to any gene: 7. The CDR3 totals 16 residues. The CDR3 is CASTERGGVSTDTQYF. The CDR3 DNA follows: TGTGCCAGCACTGAGCGGGGGGGCGTGAGCACAGATACGCAGTATTTT.

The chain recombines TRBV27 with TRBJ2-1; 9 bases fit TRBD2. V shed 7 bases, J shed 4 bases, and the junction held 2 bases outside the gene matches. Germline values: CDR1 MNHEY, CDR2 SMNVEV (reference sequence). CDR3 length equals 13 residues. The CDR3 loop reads CASTGLAYNEQFF. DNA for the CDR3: TGTGCCAGCACGGGACTAGCATACAATGAGCAGTTCTTC.

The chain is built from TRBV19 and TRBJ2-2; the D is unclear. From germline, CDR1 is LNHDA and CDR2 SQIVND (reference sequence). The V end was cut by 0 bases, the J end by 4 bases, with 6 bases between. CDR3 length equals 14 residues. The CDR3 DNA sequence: TGTGCCAGTAGTATAGATCACCGCACCGGGGAGCTGTTTTTT. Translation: CASSIDHRTGELFF.

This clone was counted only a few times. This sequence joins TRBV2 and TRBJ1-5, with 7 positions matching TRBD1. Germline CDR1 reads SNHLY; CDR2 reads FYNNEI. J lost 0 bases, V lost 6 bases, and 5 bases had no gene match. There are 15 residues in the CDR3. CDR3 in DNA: TGTGCCAGCAGAGGTAGGGGGCGTAGCAATCAGCCCCAGCATTTT. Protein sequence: CASRGRGRSNQPQHF.